These 3 T cell receptor beta chains were all obtained from the same sample, sequenced in a study of blood T cell repertoires in COVID-19. Sequencing used immunoSEQ multiplex PCR; TCRdb keeps in-frame clones, though not all of them. The data hold around 260,000 clones, with 86% observed a single time. The sample consisted of peripheral blood. All receptors derive from a man between 18 and 29 years old with active or convalescent COVID-19.

The chain joins TRBV6-5 to TRBJ2-1; no clear D. V was pared by 8 bases and J by 7 bases, with 18 bases between. The CDR3 runs to 14 residues. The germline V gene has CDR1 MNHEY and CDR2 SVGAGI. In nucleotides, the CDR3 is TGTGCCAGCCTGAGCTATTCTATTGCAAATGAGCAGTTCTTC. This codes for CASLSYSIANEQFF.

The rearrangement uses TRBV18 and TRBJ1-5, with 7 positions matching TRBD1. The CDR3 runs to 13 residues. The ends lost 6 bases at V and 5 bases at J; junction bases unmatched: 4. Germline V CDR1 and CDR2: KGHSH, LQKENI. This CDR3 is CASSSTGDQPQHF. The CDR3 DNA is TGTGCCAGCTCGAGTACAGGGGATCAGCCCCAGCATTTT. The variable domain in full, completed from reference TRBV18 and TRBJ1-5, reads NAGVMQNPRHLVRRRGQEARLRCSPMKGHSHVYWYRQLPEEGLKFMVYLQKENIIDESGMPKERFSAEFPKEGPSILRIQQVVRGDSAAYFCASSSTGDQPQHFGDGTRLSIL.

The chain combines TRBV5-1 with TRBJ2-3; 9 nucleotides line up with TRBD2. Germline CDR1 and CDR2: SGHRS and YFSETQ. The J segment lost 5 bases and the V segment lost 2 bases, leaving 9 bases of the junction unmatched. The CDR3 runs to 16 residues. The CDR3 bases are TGCGCCAGCAGCTTTACACCGGGACTAGCCCAAGATACGCAGTATTTT. Translation: CASSFTPGLAQDTQYF.